The source of this T cell receptor (beta chain) is a study of T cell responses to AZD1222 COVID-19 vaccine. Researchers grouped second doses given at about 4 or about 12 weeks into one pool. This CDR3 contains 16 residues. V lost 5 bases and J lost 0; bases outside the gene matches: 10. Germline loops: CDR1 MDHEN, CDR2 SYDVKM. A remark on this clone: Its antigen is still unknown.

Study-level results: Repertoire sampling was restricted to post-peak T cell response timepoints. The donor group comprised mostly white British people and more females; the analysis possibly underestimated clonal diversity. Across spike, vaccine-associated CD4 TCRs were found, dominant at 160-218 and 743-854.

Libraries were prepared by immunoSEQ multiplex PCR; TCRdb keeps only in-frame clonotypes and omits some of them. Among some 100,000 clones listed, around 84% were seen once. The chain has TRBV28 and TRBJ2-7; 7 nucleotides line up with TRBD2. The sample here was peripheral blood, taken 28 days after the second AZD1222 dose. This TCR derives from an adult who received the AZD1222 COVID-19 vaccine. DNA for the CDR3: TGTGCCAGCAGTACCCGCTGGGAGCGGGACTCCTACGAGCAGTACTTC. This encodes CASSTRWERDSYEQYF.